This entry lists 25 T cell receptor beta chains sequenced from one sample in a study of post-analysis software for immune sequencing data. Antigens for these TCRs are unknown. TCR beta libraries were prepared from cDNA with unique molecular identifiers. TCRdb independently ran MiXCR on the PCR reads; one entry per CDR3 protein. The sample holds fewer than 700,000 distinct CDR3 sequences, around 40% seen once. Study outcomes and limitations: Five or six TRBV segments, including TRBV5-6, TRBV5-1 and TRBV20-1, were more frequent in patients than controls.

Sequencing was carried out using blood. The source of these receptors is a girl aged 5 to 17 with multiple sclerosis.

Notes on this clonotype: This may be a read error, as it is one base from a much larger clone. V usage is TRBV7-2 and J usage is TRBJ2-2; maybe TRBD2 (6 bases). Germline V gives CDR1 SGHTA, CDR2 FQGNSA. CDR3 size: 14 residues. V was cut by 1 base and J by 9 bases, with 12 bases left in between. In nucleotides, the CDR3 is TGTGCCAGCAGCTTAGTTGCTAGCGCCAGGGAGCTGTTTTTT. It translates to CASSLVASARELFF.

V is TRBV7-9 and J is TRBJ1-1, with D perhaps matching TRBD1 (5 bases). V dropped 4 bases and J dropped 8 bases, with 17 bases sitting between them. Germline V CDR1 and CDR2: SEHNR, FQNEAQ (reference sequence). The CDR3 extends over 14 amino acids. The CDR3 spells CASSSTDTGGEAFF. The CDR3 region has the DNA TGTGCCAGCAGCTCGACAGATACGGGTGGCGAAGCTTTCTTT.

The chain uses TRBV4-2 and TRBJ1-2, with D maybe TRBD1 (5 bases). V was shortened by 0 bases and J by 4 bases, with 12 bases between the two germline ends. The CDR3 has 15 residues. From germline, CDR1 is LGHNA and CDR2 YNFKEQ. DNA for the CDR3: TGTGCCAGCAGCCAAGAGTTTGGGGGAGGCTATGGCTACACCTTC. As protein: CASSQEFGGGYGYTF.

This chain uses TRBV5-1 with TRBJ2-1, with 7 bases fitting TRBD1. The CDR3 has 14 residues. V shed 0 bases, J shed 9 bases, and the junction held 6 bases outside the gene matches. Germline values: CDR1 SGHRS, CDR2 YFSETQ. The CDR3 loop is CASSLGGTASEQFF. Written as DNA, the CDR3 is TGCGCCAGCAGCTTGGGTGGGACAGCCAGTGAGCAGTTCTTC.

The chain is built from TRBV11-2 and TRBJ2-5; TRBD2 matches 10 bases. Germline V gene data show CDR1 as SGHAT and CDR2 as FQNNGV. Losses at the gene ends were 1 base for V and 1 base for J; bases not matched to a gene: 3. The CDR3 has 16 residues. The CDR3 DNA reads as TGTGCCAGCAGCTTAGGAGGACTAGCGGTCCAAGAGACCCAGTACTTC. Its translation is CASSLGGLAVQETQYF. Together with reference TRBV11-2 and TRBJ2-5, the CDR3 gives the full variable domain: EAGVAQSPRYKIIEKRQSVAFWCNPISGHATLYWYQQILGQGPKLLIQFQNNGVVDDSQLPKDRFSAERLKGVDSTLKIQPAKLEDSAVYLCASSLGGLAVQETQYFGPGTRLLVL.

This clonotype was found many times. This chain connects TRBV12-3 or TRBV12-4 to TRBJ2-5; 11 nucleotides match TRBD2. Trimming took 8 bases from V and 2 from J; bases not matched to a gene: 4. CDR3 length: 14 residues. The CDR3 DNA sequence: TGTGCCAGCGGTTGGACTAGCGGGCAAGAGACCCAGTACTTC. This gives the protein CASGWTSGQETQYF.

This clonotype showed up just a few times. This sequence joins TRBV6-2 or TRBV6-3 and TRBJ1-1; no definite D call. The CDR3 length is 14 residues. In germline, CDR1 is MNHEY, CDR2 SVGEGT. V was pared by 5 bases and J by 1 base, with 11 bases between. CDR3 nucleotides: TGTGCCAGCAGTGGCCGGAGGGCGAACACTGAAGCTTTCTTT. Translating gives CASSGRRANTEAFF.

This clonotype occurred a few times. This sequence joins TRBV6-1 and TRBJ1-2; no clear D. Germline V gives CDR1 MNHNS, CDR2 SASEGT. The CDR3 sequence is 13 residues long. Trimming pared 6 bases from V and 8 bases from J, leaving 16 bases between. The CDR3 DNA is TGTGCCAGCAGCGCCCACCGCGAGTGGGGCTACACCTTC. Its protein is CASSAHREWGYTF.

This clonotype was found a few times. This rearrangement joins TRBV9 to TRBJ1-1; no firm D call. Germline V gives CDR1 SGDLS, CDR2 YYNGEE. The CDR3 runs to 13 residues. Trimming pared 0 bases from V and 1 base from J, leaving 4 bases between. The CDR3 DNA is TGTGCCAGCAGCGTAGCCCCGAACACTGAAGCTTTCTTT. It codes for CASSVAPNTEAFF.

The table lists this clonotype with a few counts. The chain couples TRBV6-1 to TRBJ2-5; 7 nucleotides match TRBD1. This CDR3 contains 14 residues. Germline V gene data show CDR1 as MNHNS and CDR2 as SASEGT. V trimming: 6 bases; J trimming: 0 bases; junction bases outside the gene matches: 4. The CDR3 nucleotides are TGTGCCAGCAGCCTACAGGGGTACCAAGAGACCCAGTACTTC. As protein: CASSLQGYQETQYF.

The rearrangement links TRBV20-1 to TRBJ2-7; 9 bases agree with TRBD1. Germline assignment: CDR1 DFQATT and CDR2 SNEGSKA (reference sequence). V lost 6 bases and J lost 4; bases outside the gene matches: 10. The CDR3 sequence is 14 residues long. CDR3 protein: CSAERSDRGYEQYF. In DNA form, the CDR3 reads TGCAGTGCCGAGCGATCGGACAGGGGTTACGAGCAGTACTTC.

In its sample, this clonotype was seen once. V is TRBV6-2 or TRBV6-3 and J is TRBJ2-5; 8 bases are a match to TRBD2. This CDR3 spans 15 amino acids. CDR1 and CDR2 (germline): MNHEY, SVGEGT. Trimming cost V 8 bases and J 5 bases; bases outside gene matches: 13. For the CDR3, the DNA is TGTGCCAGCTCAGGAAGCGGGGGCACGTTGGAGACCCAGTACTTC. The encoded protein is CASSGSGGTLETQYF.

This rearrangement joins TRBV6-5 to TRBJ1-5; the D is unclear. There are 14 residues in the CDR3. The germline V and J ends were trimmed by 4 bases and 0 bases, with 7 bases remaining between them. CDR1 is MNHEY and CDR2 is SVGAGI in the germline V gene. The CDR3 DNA is TGTGCCAGCAGTTCGGTTTATAGCAATCAGCCCCAGCATTTT. Its translation: CASSSVYSNQPQHF.

This sequence joins TRBV2 and TRBJ2-3; a weak D match, TRBD1 (6 bases). Per the germline V gene, CDR1 is SNHLY and CDR2 is FYNNEI. The CDR3 covers 15 residues. V dropped 8 bases and J dropped 3 bases, with 18 bases sitting between them. CDR3 residues: CASFGGGRGTDTQYF. The CDR3 DNA sequence: TGTGCCAGCTTCGGCGGCGGTAGGGGGACAGATACGCAGTATTTT.

The J gene is TRBJ1-5, the V gene TRBV13; D is unresolved. Germline V gene data show CDR1 as PRHDT and CDR2 as FYEKMQ (reference sequence). Trimming left V 6 bases short and J 1 base short, with 19 bases between. This CDR3 has 17 residues. The CDR3 sequence is CASSHSVEAGSNQPQHF. The CDR3, as DNA: TGTGCCAGCAGTCATAGCGTGGAGGCGGGAAGCAATCAGCCCCAGCATTTT.

This chain uses TRBV29-1 with TRBJ1-1; no reliable D call. V lost 2 bases and J lost 5, with 6 bases in between. Germline V gene data show CDR1 as SQVTM and CDR2 as ANQGSEA. The CDR3 sequence is 11 residues long. The CDR3 bases are TGCAGCGTTGAATTGCGAACTGAAGCTTTCTTT. Its translation: CSVELRTEAFF.

With regard to this clonotype: This clone may be a read error of a much larger clone one base away. V gene TRBV6-5 combines with J gene TRBJ2-3; D is ambiguous. Trimming removed 2 bases from V and 7 bases from J, with 13 bases in between. Germline values: CDR1 MNHEY, CDR2 SVGAGI. The CDR3 covers 14 residues. The CDR3 coding sequence is TGTGCCAGCAGTTACCTCCGGTCCAGAAATACGCAGTATTTT. This translates into CASSYLRSRNTQYF.

J is TRBJ2-5 and V is TRBV7-9; D may be TRBD1 (6 bases). CDR1 is SEHNR, CDR2 FQNEAQ, per germline (reference sequence). CDR3 size: 17 residues. V lost 4 bases, J lost 1 base, and 19 bases lay in between. In DNA, the CDR3 is TGTGCCAGCAGCTCCCGGGTTATGGGGGCGATCCAAGAGACCCAGTACTTC. It encodes CASSSRVMGAIQETQYF.

The J gene is TRBJ2-7, the V gene TRBV9; 7 nucleotides match TRBD1. The ends lost 3 bases at V and 4 bases at J; junction bases unmatched: 7. This CDR3 is 14 amino acids long. Germline CDR1 SGDLS, CDR2 YYNGEE. In DNA form, the CDR3 reads TGTGCCAGCAGCGGAGGAGACAGGGTTTACGAGCAGTACTTC. Translation: CASSGGDRVYEQYF.

This rearrangement joins TRBV29-1 to TRBJ2-1, with TRBD2 matching over 9 bases. Germline CDR1 is SQVTM and CDR2 is ANQGSEA. CDR3 size: 17 residues. Germline trimming cut 2 bases from V and 1 base from J; bases unmatched to any gene: 9. The CDR3 here is CSVERDLAGTSYNEQFF. The CDR3 nucleotides read TGCAGCGTTGAAAGGGATCTAGCGGGGACTTCCTACAATGAGCAGTTCTTC.

This chain connects TRBV6-2 or TRBV6-3 to TRBJ2-5, with TRBD2 matching 9 bases. Germline CDR1 is MNHEY and CDR2 is SVGEGT. This CDR3 is built from 15 residues. The trim removed 7 bases at V and 4 bases at J, leaving 10 bases unmatched. The DNA of the CDR3 is TGTGCCAGCAAAGGACTAGCGTGGAACGTAGAGACCCAGTACTTC. Its translation: CASKGLAWNVETQYF.

The rearrangement joins TRBV12-3 or TRBV12-4 to TRBJ2-1; 8 bases are shared with TRBD1. V gave up 6 bases and J gave up 9 bases; unmatched junction bases: 4. The CDR3 length is 12 residues. The CDR3 coding sequence is TGTGCCAGCAGGGGCACAGGGGGTGAGCAGTTCTTC. Its translation is CASRGTGGEQFF.

The chain combines TRBV4-1 with TRBJ1-5; unclear D gene. This CDR3 has 15 amino acids. V was pared by 1 base and J by 6 bases, with 13 bases between. Germline lookup yields CDR1 MGHRA and CDR2 YSYEKL. The CDR3 loop reads CASSQGGRMFQPQHF. Here the CDR3 DNA reads TGCGCCAGCAGCCAAGGCGGGCGTATGTTTCAGCCCCAGCATTTT.

The chain couples TRBV6-1 to TRBJ1-2, with D possibly matching TRBD1 (6 bases). V was pared by 3 bases and J by 6 bases, with 17 bases between. The CDR3 sequence is 15 residues long. Germline V gene lookup returns CDR1 MNHNS and CDR2 SASEGT. The CDR3 here is CASSELIEGDDGYTF. The DNA of the CDR3 is TGTGCCAGCAGTGAGCTAATCGAGGGGGACGATGGCTACACCTTC.

This clonotype was counted between two and nine times. The chain has TRBV29-1 and TRBJ2-1; 7 positions match TRBD2. Germline CDR1 and CDR2: SQVTM and ANQGSEA. Losses at the gene ends were 4 bases for V and 3 bases for J; bases not matched to a gene: 9. CDR3 size: 15 residues. CDR3 coding DNA: TGCAGCGTTGGACTGAGGCTAGCGGTCTACAATGAGCAGTTCTTC. The encoded protein is CSVGLRLAVYNEQFF.